The 20 T cell receptor beta chains below were found in one sample sequenced in a study of T cells after yellow fever vaccination. In TCRdb, the 5' RACE reads were re-called with MiXCR into one record per CDR3 protein. The table has about 360,000 distinct CDR3 sequences, over 5% seen once. The specimen was PBMCs, collected 5 days after the yellow fever booster vaccination. The receptor source for this set is a man aged 30 to 39 who received the YFV17D yellow fever vaccine.

This clonotype has ten or more counts. The rearrangement uses TRBV20-1 and TRBJ1-1, with D possibly being TRBD1 (5 bases). The CDR3 has 17 amino acids. Trimming pared 3 bases from V and 1 base from J, leaving 21 bases between. Germline V gene data show CDR1 as DFQATT and CDR2 as SNEGSKA (reference sequence). Here the CDR3 reads CSARPLISRAENTEAFF. The CDR3 DNA reads as TGCAGTGCTAGGCCCCTTATCTCCAGGGCGGAGAACACTGAAGCTTTCTTT.

This clonotype was counted many times. DNA for the CDR3: TGTGCCAGCAGCTCAGGCGGGACAGGGGCCTACGAGCAGTACTTC. Residues: CASSSGGTGAYEQYF. The V gene is TRBV7-2, the J gene TRBJ2-7; 10 bases fit TRBD1. This CDR3 contains 15 residues. Trimming at V came to 4 bases and at J to 2 bases, leaving 5 bases not matched to a gene. CDR1 is SGHTA and CDR2 is FQGNSA in the germline V gene.

This clonotype came up many times. The rearrangement links TRBV15 to TRBJ2-5, with TRBD2 matching 9 bases. V shed 3 bases and J 5 bases; nucleotides not matched to a gene: 13. Germline V gene lookup returns CDR1 LNHNV and CDR2 YYDKDF (reference sequence). The length of the CDR3 is 17 residues. CDR3 amino acids: CATSSKPPLAGRETQYF. The CDR3 nucleotides are TGTGCCACCAGCAGTAAGCCCCCTCTAGCGGGACGTGAGACCCAGTACTTC.

V gene TRBV10-3 combines with J gene TRBJ2-3; tentatively, D is TRBD1 or TRBD2 (6 bases each). Deletions cut 8 bases from V and 2 bases from J, with 14 bases between. CDR3 length: 14 residues. Germline lookup yields CDR1 ENHRY and CDR2 SYGVKD. The CDR3 coding sequence is TGTGCCATCCAACATAGGGGGGACACAGATACGCAGTATTTT. Amino acid sequence: CAIQHRGDTDTQYF.

This rearrangement joins TRBV12-2 to TRBJ1-2. TRBV12-2 is given as a pseudogene. The CDR3 length is 19 residues. The chain's CDR3 is CASRQPADLGELANYGYTF. Here the CDR3 DNA reads TGTGCAAGTCGCCAGCCTGCCGACCTGGGAGAATTAGCTAACTATGGCTACACCTTC.

This clonotype has only a few counts. The chain couples TRBV10-3 to TRBJ2-3; D is possibly TRBD2 (5 bases). V lost 4 bases to trimming and J lost 2 bases, with 16 bases between them. This CDR3 contains 16 residues. The germline V gene has CDR1 ENHRY and CDR2 SYGVKD. CDR3 nucleotide sequence: TGTGCCATCAGTGCGGCAGCGGAAGGATTCACAGATACGCAGTATTTT. Translation gives CAISAAAEGFTDTQYF.

This clonotype was seen only a few times. J is TRBJ2-3 and V is TRBV20-1; D gene ambiguous. The CDR3 has 14 amino acids. V shed 4 bases and J shed 1 base, with 12 bases lying between them. Germline V gene sequence: CDR1 DFQATT, CDR2 SNEGSKA (reference sequence). CDR3 sequence reads: CSANWISRTDTQYF. DNA of the CDR3: TGCAGTGCTAATTGGATTAGTCGCACAGATACGCAGTATTTT.

The CDR3 DNA reads TGCAGTGCCCCCCGGTTCGCGGGTACCTACGAGCAGTACTTC. This sequence encodes CSAPRFAGTYEQYF. The genes are TRBV20-1 and TRBJ2-7, with D perhaps TRBD2 (5 bases). The CDR3 sequence is 14 residues long. V was shortened by 6 bases and J by 2 bases, with 17 bases between the two germline ends. Germline lookup yields CDR1 DFQATT and CDR2 SNEGSKA (reference sequence).

This clonotype was seen a handful of times. The chain carries TRBV20-1 and TRBJ2-5; D may be TRBD2 (6 bases). With 1 base removed from V and 3 bases from J, the gap between germline ends came to 9 bases. From germline, CDR1 is DFQATT and CDR2 SNEGSKA (reference sequence). This CDR3 has 13 amino acids. CDR3 protein: CSARAGGKETQYF. The CDR3 DNA reads TGCAGTGCTAGAGCCGGAGGGAAAGAGACCCAGTACTTC.

V gene TRBV20-1 combines with J gene TRBJ2-3; 7 bases fit TRBD2. Trimming took 3 bases from V and 4 from J; bases not matched to a gene: 16. The CDR3 runs 17 residues. Germline V lookup: CDR1 DFQATT, CDR2 SNEGSKA (reference sequence). As DNA, the CDR3 is TGCAGTGCTAGGTGGGCAGGAACTAGCGTTTCGGCAGATACGCAGTATTTT. Its protein is CSARWAGTSVSADTQYF.

The chain links TRBV12-3 or TRBV12-4 to TRBJ1-5; D call uncertain. Trimming shortened V by 3 bases and J by 5 bases, and 11 bases separated the two germline ends. The CDR3 sequence is 14 residues long. The CDR3 nucleotides read TGTGCCAGCAGTTTGACCCGGGGAGATCAGCCCCAGCATTTT. It translates to CASSLTRGDQPQHF.

This clonotype has a handful of counts. The chain is built from TRBV3-1 and TRBJ2-2; D remains ambiguous. Between the trimmed V and J ends, which lost 0 bases and 5 bases, there was a span of 4 bases. This CDR3 has 13 residues. Looked up from germline, CDR1 is LGHDT and CDR2 is YNNKEL (reference sequence). The CDR3 coding sequence is TGTGCCAGCAGCCAAGATATGACCGGGGAGCTGTTTTTT. It encodes CASSQDMTGELFF.

This clonotype was detected only a few times. The rearrangement joins TRBV24-1 to TRBJ2-3, with D uncertain. In germline, CDR1 is KGHDR, CDR2 SFDVKD. The CDR3 is 12 amino acids. Trimming removed 5 bases from V and 0 bases from J, with 2 bases in between. Here the CDR3 reads CATSGSTDTQYF. The CDR3 coding sequence is TGTGCCACCAGTGGTAGCACAGATACGCAGTATTTT.

This clonotype was seen at least ten times. The chain uses TRBV11-1 and TRBJ2-1; 10 positions agree with TRBD2. The length of the CDR3 is 18 residues. Germline V lookup: CDR1 SGHAT, CDR2 FQDESV (reference sequence). V shed 6 bases and J 0 bases; nucleotides not matched to a gene: 11. The DNA of the CDR3 is TGTGCCAGCAGTATTGGACTAGCGGCTAGGAGCTCCTACAATGAGCAGTTCTTC. Translation gives CASSIGLAARSSYNEQFF.

The CDR3 reads CSAHYGVTEAFF. CDR3 coding DNA: TGCAGTGCCCATTACGGGGTGACTGAAGCTTTCTTT. The chain employs TRBV20-1 and TRBJ1-1; D call uncertain. Germline CDR1 reads DFQATT; CDR2 reads SNEGSKA (reference sequence). V was shortened by 6 bases and J by 5 bases, with 13 bases between the two germline ends. The CDR3 contains 12 residues.

The table lists this clonotype with a few counts. The chain employs TRBV9 and TRBJ2-4; 10 nucleotides agree with TRBD2. Per germline, CDR1 SGDLS and CDR2 YYNGEE. V gave up 3 bases and J gave up 8 bases; unmatched junction bases: 8. This CDR3 has 15 amino acids. The CDR3 nucleotides are TGTGCCAGCAGCGGTCTAGCGGGAGTTGGGGACATTCAGTACTTC. This codes for CASSGLAGVGDIQYF.

The rearrangement uses TRBV4-2 and TRBJ1-6; the D is unclear. Trimming cost V 0 bases and J 7 bases, with 13 bases left between them. CDR1 is LGHNA and CDR2 is YNFKEQ in the germline V gene. The CDR3 extends over 16 amino acids. CDR3 bases: TGTGCCAGCAGCCAAGAAGAGGACCTACCGAATTCACCCCTCCACTTT. Protein product: CASSQEEDLPNSPLHF.

The chain has TRBV20-1 and TRBJ2-6; D may correspond to TRBD1 or TRBD2 (5 bases each). V was pared by 3 bases and J by 1 base, with 10 bases between. CDR3 size: 15 residues. Germline CDR1 and CDR2: DFQATT and SNEGSKA (reference sequence). In DNA form, the CDR3 reads TGCAGTGCTAGTTGGGGGAAGTCTGGGGCCAACGTCCTGACTTTC. Protein product: CSASWGKSGANVLTF.

The chain recombines TRBV5-1 with TRBJ2-6; D is undetermined. V was shortened by 0 bases and J by 10 bases, with 11 bases between the two germline ends. Per the germline V gene, CDR1 is SGHRS and CDR2 is YFSETQ. The CDR3 has 14 amino acids. CDR3 DNA: TGCGCCAGCAGCTTGGAGGGTAGGAATAACGTCCTGACTTTC. Its translation is CASSLEGRNNVLTF.

This clonotype was seen a few times. The rearrangement joins TRBV4-1 to TRBJ2-7; no clear D gene. The CDR3 extends over 15 amino acids. V lost 2 bases, J lost 3 bases, and 14 bases lay in between. Germline values: CDR1 MGHRA, CDR2 YSYEKL. The CDR3 protein is CASSQMVVYGYEQYF. CDR3 in DNA: TGCGCCAGCAGCCAAATGGTGGTCTATGGCTACGAGCAGTACTTC.